A single sample is the source of the 10 T cell receptor beta chains below, sequenced in a study of blood T cell repertoires in COVID-19. Libraries were prepared by immunoSEQ multiplex PCR; TCRdb keeps only in-frame clonotypes and omits some of them. The sample holds some 240,000 clones, approximately 82% seen once. Sequencing input: peripheral blood. These receptors originate from a woman aged 40-49 years who had recovered from COVID-19.

The chain is built from TRBV28 and TRBJ1-5; 7 bases map to TRBD1. CDR1 is MDHEN, CDR2 SYDVKM, per germline. The CDR3 has 17 amino acids. The junction had 13 bases not matched to a gene; V was cut back by 7 bases and J by 1 base. CDR3 region: CASTPIQGRRSNQPQHF. The CDR3 DNA reads TGTGCCAGCACCCCGATACAGGGGAGAAGAAGCAATCAGCCCCAGCATTTT. Variable domain in full (rest from reference TRBV28 and TRBJ1-5): DVKVTQSSRYLVKRTGEKVFLECVQDMDHENMFWYRQDPGLGLRLIYFSYDVKMKEKGDIPEGYSVSREKKERFSLILESASTNQTSMYLCASTPIQGRRSNQPQHFGDGTRLSIL.

V is TRBV18 and J is TRBJ1-5; D is unresolved. This CDR3 is 13 amino acids long. Per germline, CDR1 KGHSH and CDR2 LQKENI. The ends were cut back, 3 bases at V and 5 bases at J, with 8 bases in the middle. The CDR3 spells CASSPDTDQPQHF. The DNA of the CDR3 is TGTGCCAGCTCACCCGACACGGATCAGCCCCAGCATTTT.

The CDR3 reads CASSFTVPPLHF. The DNA for the CDR3 is TGTGCCAGCAGTTTTACAGTGCCACCCCTCCACTTT. The V gene is TRBV28, the J gene TRBJ1-6, with unresolved D. Trimming pared 3 bases from V and 11 bases from J, leaving 8 bases between. Germline lookup yields CDR1 MDHEN and CDR2 SYDVKM. This CDR3 region has 12 residues.

V is TRBV30 and J is TRBJ1-1; 7 bases are shared with TRBD1. CDR1 is GTSNPN, CDR2 SVGIG, per germline (reference sequence). This CDR3 is built from 13 residues. With V trimmed by 3 bases and J by 5 bases, 6 bases remained unmatched. CDR3 loop: CAWRIGTVTEAFF. CDR3 nucleotides: TGTGCCTGGAGAATCGGGACAGTGACTGAAGCTTTCTTT.

The chain joins TRBV3-1 (or the pseudogene TRBV3-2) to TRBJ2-1; tentatively, D is TRBD2 (5 bases). Looked up from germline, CDR1 is LGHDT and CDR2 is YNNKEL (reference sequence). Trimming pared 3 bases from V and 5 bases from J, leaving 14 bases between. This CDR3 region has 15 residues. The CDR3 loop reads CASSHSPPRDNEQFF. The CDR3 region has the DNA TGTGCCAGCAGCCACTCCCCCCCGCGGGACAATGAGCAGTTCTTC.

The chain has TRBV7-9 and TRBJ2-1; 8 bases map to TRBD2. The CDR3 is 14 amino acids. Germline lookup yields CDR1 SEHNR and CDR2 FQNEAQ (reference sequence). The V and J ends lost 5 bases and 15 bases, in that order; junction bases with no gene match: 15. This chain's CDR3 is CASSDSAASGGLFF. The CDR3 region has the DNA TGTGCCAGCAGCGACAGCGCGGCCTCGGGGGGGCTGTTCTTC. Together with reference TRBV7-9 and TRBJ2-1, the CDR3 gives the full variable domain: DTGVSQNPRHKITKRGQNVTFRCDPISEHNRLYWYRQTLGQGPEFLTYFQNEAQLEKSRLLSDRFSAERPKGSFSTLEIQRTEQGDSAMYLCASSDSAASGGLFFGPGTRLTVL.

The chain combines TRBV11-3 with TRBJ1-4; D gene uncertain. V was pared by 1 base and J by 8 bases, with 11 bases between. This CDR3 region has 14 residues. The germline V gene has CDR1 SGHNT and CDR2 YENEEA. The CDR3 is CASSLGDIREKLFF. CDR3 coding DNA: TGTGCCAGCAGCTTAGGAGACATTAGGGAAAAACTGTTTTTT.

The V call is TRBV18, the J call TRBJ1-1, with D unclear. Germline V gene data show CDR1 as KGHSH and CDR2 as LQKENI. This CDR3 is built from 14 residues. V lost 6 bases, J lost 1 base, and 12 bases lay in between. CDR3 loop: CASSLGEANTEAFF. The CDR3 DNA reads TGTGCCAGCTCCCTCGGGGAGGCGAACACTGAAGCTTTCTTT.

The chain has TRBV30 and TRBJ1-2, with D hard to call. Trimming removed 4 bases from V and 8 bases from J, with 17 bases in between. The CDR3 contains 13 residues. Germline V gives CDR1 GTSNPN, CDR2 SVGIG (reference sequence). CDR3: CAWTSRVSYGYTF. DNA of the CDR3: TGTGCCTGGACATCTCGAGTATCTTACGGCTACACCTTC.

The chain links TRBV5-1 to TRBJ1-4, with 9 bases fitting TRBD1. Trimming cost V 4 bases and J 5 bases; bases outside gene matches: 6. Looked up from germline, CDR1 is SGHRS and CDR2 is YFSETQ. The CDR3 covers 15 residues. Written as DNA, the CDR3 is TGCGCCAGCAGCCTACTTGGGACAGGGAATGAAAAACTGTTTTTT. Translated, it gives CASSLLGTGNEKLFF.